This T cell receptor beta chain was identified in a study of blood T cell repertoires in COVID-19. Per the germline V gene, CDR1 is SGHRS and CDR2 is YFSETQ. The CDR3 sequence is 14 residues long. Trimming cost V 3 bases and J 10 bases; bases outside gene matches: 6. Data came from immunoSEQ multiplex PCR; TCRdb stores just in-frame clones and leaves some out. The data contain fewer than 300,000 clones, 70% to 90% of them seen just once; the ten biggest clones take up under 3%. Sequences were obtained from peripheral blood. The clonotype was recovered from an older woman with active or convalescent COVID-19. This sequence joins TRBV5-1 and TRBJ1-6; TRBD1 agrees at 8 bases. The chain's CDR3 is CASSSGQGGSPLHF. The CDR3 DNA follows: TGCGCCAGCAGCTCCGGACAGGGTGGGTCACCCCTCCACTTT. Supplemented by reference TRBV5-1 and TRBJ1-6, the full variable domain reads KAGVTQTPRYLIKTRGQQVTLSCSPISGHRSVSWYQQTPGQGLQFLFEYFSETQRNKGNFPGRFSGRQFSNSRSEMNVSTLELGDSALYLCASSSGQGGSPLHFGNGTRLTVT.